These 20 T cell receptor beta chains share one sample of origin, sequenced in a study of cytomegalovirus exposure and HLA in healthy donors. With 60 Vbeta and 13 Jbeta primers, the PCR was carried out. The assay was immunoSEQ multiplex PCR, and TCRdb's table has in-frame clones only and misses some. The table includes about 140,000 clones, 70% to 80% detected once. The sample taken for sequencing was PBMCs. All receptors derive from a female donor in good health and CMV-seronegative.

This clone was seen a few times. J is TRBJ2-3 and V is TRBV5-4, with D perhaps matching TRBD2 (5 bases). The germline CDR1 and CDR2 sequences are SGHNT and YYREEE (reference sequence). V lost 1 base and J lost 6, with 9 bases in between. CDR3 length: 13 amino acids. Here the CDR3 reads CASSLYKRDTQYF. CDR3 in DNA: TGTGCCAGCAGCTTGTACAAGCGGGATACGCAGTATTTT.

The chain joins TRBV10-3 to TRBJ2-2, with D perhaps TRBD2 (6 bases). This CDR3 contains 13 residues. The germline gives CDR1 ENHRY, CDR2 SYGVKD. The V end lost 8 bases, the J end lost 0 bases, and 7 bases lay between the germline ends. The DNA of the CDR3 is TGTGCCATCGGAGGGACGAACACCGGGGAGCTGTTTTTT. It yields the protein CAIGGTNTGELFF.

In its sample, this clone was seen once. The chain combines TRBV19 with TRBJ1-5; TRBD1 aligns across 9 bases. Trimming took 4 bases from V and 1 from J; bases not matched to a gene: 14. CDR3 length: 19 amino acids. The germline V gene encodes CDR1 LNHDA and CDR2 SQIVND (reference sequence). The CDR3 DNA reads as TGTGCCAGTAGTACACACCGCTCAACACAGGGGGCGAGCAATCAGCCCCAGCATTTT. Its translation: CASSTHRSTQGASNQPQHF.

V usage is TRBV15 and J usage is TRBJ2-7; no firm D call. The V end was cut by 0 bases, the J end by 3 bases, with 21 bases between. Germline V gene sequence: CDR1 LNHNV, CDR2 YYDKDF (reference sequence). The CDR3 covers 18 residues. The CDR3 region is CATSREPLSPPLFYEQYF. The CDR3 region has the DNA TGTGCCACCAGCAGAGAGCCCCTAAGTCCACCGCTATTCTACGAGCAGTACTTC. The entire variable domain, with the rest obtained from reference TRBV15 and TRBJ2-7, is as follows: DAMVIQNPRYQVTQFGKPVTLSCSQTLNHNVMYWYQQKSSQAPKLLFHYYDKDFNNEADTPDNFQSRRPNTSFCFLDIRSPGLGDTAMYLCATSREPLSPPLFYEQYFGPGTRLTVT.

CDR3: CASSVFAQGPLYEQYF. The DNA for the CDR3 is TGTGCCAGCAGTGTTTTCGCCCAGGGGCCTCTCTACGAGCAGTACTTC. The chain uses TRBV6-1 and TRBJ2-7, with D perhaps TRBD1 (6 bases). The CDR3 extends over 16 amino acids. Trimming shortened V by 4 bases and J by 3 bases, and 19 bases separated the two germline ends. Germline loops: CDR1 MNHNS, CDR2 SASEGT.

This sequence joins TRBV10-3 and TRBJ2-7; 7 bases are a match to TRBD1. The germline gives CDR1 ENHRY, CDR2 SYGVKD. The CDR3 runs to 14 residues. J gave up 2 bases and V 6 bases, and 7 bases lay outside the gene matches. CDR3 sequence reads: CAIRDRSPAYEQYF. The DNA of the CDR3 is TGTGCCATCAGGGACAGGTCCCCCGCCTACGAGCAGTACTTC.

This sequence joins TRBV2 and TRBJ1-5; D possibly corresponds to TRBD1 (5 bases). The ends were cut back, 5 bases at V and 3 bases at J, with 8 bases in the middle. Germline CDR1 SNHLY, CDR2 FYNNEI. CDR3 size: 13 residues. The CDR3 region is CASSRGTNQPQHF. In DNA, the CDR3 is TGTGCCAGCAGTCGGGGGACCAATCAGCCCCAGCATTTT.

The J gene is TRBJ2-3, the V gene TRBV6-5; 9 nucleotides agree with TRBD1. Germline assignment: CDR1 MNHEY and CDR2 SVGAGI. The CDR3 consists of 16 residues. The trim removed 4 bases at V and 3 bases at J, leaving 8 bases unmatched. The CDR3 sequence is CASSFEQGAPTDTQYF. CDR3 bases: TGTGCCAGCAGTTTTGAACAGGGGGCGCCGACAGATACGCAGTATTTT.

The genes are TRBV7-9 and TRBJ2-5, with 10 bases matching TRBD2. V lost 6 bases, J lost 2 bases, and 3 bases stayed unmatched. The germline gives CDR1 SEHNR, CDR2 FQNEAQ (reference sequence). This CDR3 contains 14 residues. The CDR3 spells CASSLLAGQETQYF. The CDR3 DNA follows: TGTGCCAGCAGTTTACTAGCGGGGCAAGAGACCCAGTACTTC.

This chain uses TRBV6-5 with TRBJ2-5; no clear D gene. The J call is doubtful: the DNA matches TRBJ2-7 better. Germline CDR1 MNHEY, CDR2 SVGAGI. The CDR3 runs to 11 residues. The DNA of the CDR3 is TGTGCCACCAAGAAAGATTCCGAGCAGTACTTC. Translation: CATKKDSEQYF.

The chain uses TRBV7-9 and TRBJ1-5, with D hard to call. The V gene's germline CDR1 is SEHNR and CDR2 FQNEAQ (reference sequence). The CDR3 loop spans 15 amino acids. Trimming cost V 2 bases and J 0 bases, with 8 bases left between them. The CDR3 region has the DNA TGTGCCAGCAGCTTAACAGACTATAGCAATCAGCCCCAGCATTTT. It encodes CASSLTDYSNQPQHF.

The chain carries TRBV29-1 and TRBJ2-5; D is perhaps TRBD1 (6 bases). V lost 6 bases, J lost 5 bases, and 13 bases lay in between. The germline gives CDR1 SQVTM, CDR2 ANQGSEA. The CDR3 length is 12 residues. CDR3 amino acids: CSVNRVLETQYF. For the CDR3, the DNA is TGCAGCGTAAACAGGGTGCTGGAGACCCAGTACTTC.

The chain uses TRBV5-6 and TRBJ2-1; D possibly corresponds to TRBD1 (5 bases). Trimming took off 3 bases at V and 9 bases at J, with 13 bases between the two ends. Per germline, CDR1 SGHDT and CDR2 YYEEEE. CDR3 length equals 13 residues. CDR3 coding DNA: TGTGCCAGCAGCTATACCAGGGTCGGTGAGCAGTTCTTC. It translates to CASSYTRVGEQFF.

The rearrangement uses TRBV6-5 and TRBJ2-1; D is perhaps TRBD1 (6 bases). CDR3 size: 14 residues. From germline, CDR1 is MNHEY and CDR2 SVGAGI. V lost 7 bases and J 2 bases, leaving 12 bases between the germline ends. CDR3 region: CASNEGVAYNEQFF. The DNA for the CDR3 is TGTGCCAGCAACGAGGGGGTTGCCTACAATGAGCAGTTCTTC.

This chain joins TRBV2 and TRBJ2-1, with TRBD1 matching 7 bases. This CDR3 region has 12 residues. The trim removed 6 bases at V and 7 bases at J, leaving 3 bases unmatched. Looked up from germline, CDR1 is SNHLY and CDR2 is FYNNEI. The CDR3 region has the DNA TGTGCCAGCAGGGGGACAGTTAATGAGCAGTTCTTC. Residues: CASRGTVNEQFF.

The CDR3 protein is CASSPTTVGEAFF. The CDR3 DNA is TGTGCCAGCAGCCCAACTACGGTCGGAGAAGCTTTCTTT. The chain combines TRBV7-8 with TRBJ1-1; the D is unclear. Trimming shortened V by 5 bases and J by 8 bases, and 15 bases separated the two germline ends. The CDR3 runs to 13 residues. Germline loops: CDR1 SGHVS, CDR2 FQNEAQ.

The V and J genes are TRBV7-2 and TRBJ2-1; 12 bases are a match to TRBD2. CDR3 length equals 15 residues. Germline V gives CDR1 SGHTA, CDR2 FQGNSA. V lost 6 bases and J lost 8; bases outside the gene matches: 8. DNA of the CDR3: TGTGCCAGCAGTCTAGCGGGGGGGCGGGCGGATGAGCAGTTCTTC. Translation: CASSLAGGRADEQFF.

This clone has just a few counts. The chain couples TRBV5-4 to TRBJ1-5, with a possible D match to TRBD1 (6 bases). Germline V gene lookup returns CDR1 SGHNT and CDR2 YYREEE (reference sequence). CDR3 length: 14 amino acids. The V gene lost 4 bases and the J gene lost 2 bases, with 10 bases spanning the gap. The CDR3 loop is CASSQGTGNQPQHF. In DNA form, the CDR3 reads TGTGCCAGCAGCCAGGGGACGGGCAATCAGCCCCAGCATTTT.

The CDR3 nucleotides read TGTGCCAGCTCACCACCTACAGGTTCCAATCAGCCCCAGCATTTT. Protein product: CASSPPTGSNQPQHF. V usage is TRBV18 and J usage is TRBJ1-5, with a tentative D call TRBD1 (5 bases). The CDR3 covers 15 residues. CDR1 and CDR2 from the germline V gene are KGHSH and LQKENI. V lost 0 bases and J lost 3, with 9 bases in between.

The rearrangement uses TRBV25-1 and TRBJ1-2; D possibly corresponds to TRBD1 (6 bases). Germline loops: CDR1 MGHDK, CDR2 SYGVNS. V was shortened by 10 bases and J by 7 bases, with 19 bases between the two germline ends. The CDR3 loop spans 13 amino acids. The CDR3 bases are TGTGCCACCAATAGAGCCACAGGGTTTGGCTACACCTTC. It is translated as CATNRATGFGYTF.